This paragraph covers one T cell receptor beta chain sequence. Its antigen is undetermined. PCR or immunohistochemistry showed mismatch repair deficiency in every enrolled patient. TCR sequencing covered a few patients who responded to pembrolizumab. The data were taken from a study of PD-1 blockade in mismatch repair-deficient tumors. Study summary: All were previously treated, progressing patients with about 11 mismatch repair-deficient cancer types.

Study findings and constraints: Tumor-resident clones, often undetectable pretreatment in blood, expanded then contracted after pembrolizumab.

TCRdb's copy holds only in-frame clones and misses some; the assay was immunoSEQ multiplex PCR. Counted here are tens of thousands of clones, roughly 78% occurring once; the ten biggest clones make up 3.3%. This specimen consisted of peripheral blood, obtained 4 weeks after starting pembrolizumab. The TCR sequence derives from an adult with mismatch repair-deficient cancer.

Written as DNA, the CDR3 is TGTGCCAGTAGTATAGCGGCAGGAACGGCCACTGAAGCTTTCTTT. It specifies CASSIAAGTATEAFF. The chain employs TRBV19 and TRBJ1-1; D gene unclear. The germline CDR1 and CDR2 sequences are LNHDA and SQIVND (reference sequence). The CDR3 runs to 15 residues. The V gene lost 1 base and the J gene lost 4 bases, with 13 bases spanning the gap.